Following are 31 T cell receptor beta chains from one sample sequenced in a study of vaccination effects on CD4 cells after COVID-19. The table came from immunoSEQ multiplex PCR; TCRdb's copy has only in-frame clones and leaves some out. The data show roughly 23,000 clones, approximately 70% seen once. No antigens are known for them. The ViraFEST assay expanded antigen-specific CD4+ T cells with viral peptide pools before sequencing. Having been cultured for 9 to 11 days, the cells underwent CD4+ T cell isolation. Participants each got two BNT162b2 or mRNA-1273 vaccine doses. The sample here was CD4+ T cells from PBMCs cultured with HCoV-NL63 spike peptides, taken after COVID-19 vaccination. The receptors were gathered from a human donor who received a COVID-19 vaccine.

This clone was detected only once. The J gene is TRBJ2-1, the V gene TRBV6-5; 7 bases are a match to TRBD1. Germline V CDR1 and CDR2: MNHEY, SVGAGI. CDR3 length: 15 residues. Losses at the gene ends were 6 bases for V and 8 bases for J; bases not matched to a gene: 13. The CDR3 region is CASSLGTGAVHEQFF. CDR3 bases: TGTGCCAGCAGCCTAGGCACAGGGGCCGTCCATGAGCAGTTCTTC.

This clone was counted once. V usage is TRBV9 and J usage is TRBJ2-5; 7 bases match TRBD2. Losses at the gene ends were 4 bases for V and 7 bases for J; bases not matched to a gene: 13. CDR1 is SGDLS, CDR2 YYNGEE, per germline. CDR3 size: 15 residues. The CDR3 protein is CASSSGGSPAGTQYF. The CDR3 DNA reads as TGTGCCAGCAGCTCAGGCGGGAGCCCCGCTGGGACCCAGTACTTC.

This clone was detected only once. V usage is TRBV5-1 and J usage is TRBJ1-1; D unresolved. The germline V and J ends were trimmed by 4 bases and 0 bases, with 7 bases remaining between them. This CDR3 has 13 residues. From germline, CDR1 is SGHRS and CDR2 YFSETQ. CDR3 sequence: CASSRVMNTEAFF. The CDR3 DNA reads as TGCGCCAGCAGCCGGGTAATGAACACTGAAGCTTTCTTT.

This clone has just a few counts. V gene TRBV14 combines with J gene TRBJ1-1; D remains unclear. The V gene lost 1 base and the J gene lost 3 bases, with 6 bases spanning the gap. The CDR3 consists of 13 residues. CDR1 and CDR2 from the germline V gene are SGHDN and FVKESK. The CDR3 here is CASSQVAYTEAFF. DNA of the CDR3: TGTGCCAGCAGCCAAGTCGCGTACACTGAAGCTTTCTTT.

This chain joins TRBV11-2 and TRBJ1-6, with D uncertain. The CDR3 loop spans 15 amino acids. With 4 bases removed from V and 6 bases from J, the gap between germline ends came to 13 bases. Germline loops: CDR1 SGHAT, CDR2 FQNNGV. CDR3 sequence reads: CASSSSTSFNSPLHF. CDR3 sequence (DNA): TGTGCCAGCAGCTCTTCCACCTCTTTTAATTCACCCCTCCACTTT.

The chain uses TRBV9 and TRBJ1-1; TRBD1 might be the D (6 bases). The CDR3 extends over 18 amino acids. The germline V gene has CDR1 SGDLS and CDR2 YYNGEE. Trimming took off 0 bases at V and 2 bases at J, with 20 bases between the two ends. For the CDR3, the DNA is TGTGCCAGCAGCGTAGACGATAGGTCAGGGGACACAAACACTGAAGCTTTCTTT. Translated: CASSVDDRSGDTNTEAFF.

CDR3 nucleotides: TGTGCCAGCTCCCCCCGTGGCGACACTGAAGCTTTCTTT. Translation gives CASSPRGDTEAFF. This rearrangement joins TRBV18 to TRBJ1-1; D unclear. Trimming took off 6 bases at V and 3 bases at J, with 11 bases between the two ends. The CDR3 sequence is 13 residues long. In germline, CDR1 is KGHSH, CDR2 LQKENI.

The gene calls are TRBV5-1 and TRBJ2-1, with a possible D match to TRBD2 (5 bases). V gave up 2 bases and J gave up 6 bases, with 15 bases separating them. Germline V lookup: CDR1 SGHRS, CDR2 YFSETQ. This CDR3 has 15 amino acids. CDR3 sequence: CASSFEGEQSNEQFF. The CDR3 nucleotides read TGCGCCAGCAGCTTTGAGGGAGAACAGAGCAATGAGCAGTTCTTC. The full variable domain, its missing parts supplied by reference TRBV5-1 and TRBJ2-1, is KAGVTQTPRYLIKTRGQQVTLSCSPISGHRSVSWYQQTPGQGLQFLFEYFSETQRNKGNFPGRFSGRQFSNSRSEMNVSTLELGDSALYLCASSFEGEQSNEQFFGPGTRLTVL.

V usage is TRBV11-2 and J usage is TRBJ2-5; D gene uncertain. This CDR3 is 11 amino acids long. CDR1 and CDR2 from the germline V gene are SGHAT and FQNNGV. The germline V and J ends were trimmed by 1 base and 6 bases, with 3 bases remaining between them. The CDR3 reads CASSLGQTQYF. In DNA, the CDR3 is TGTGCCAGCAGCTTAGGGCAGACCCAGTACTTC. Full variable domain (missing parts from reference TRBV11-2 and TRBJ2-5): EAGVAQSPRYKIIEKRQSVAFWCNPISGHATLYWYQQILGQGPKLLIQFQNNGVVDDSQLPKDRFSAERLKGVDSTLKIQPAKLEDSAVYLCASSLGQTQYFGPGTRLLVL.

The V gene is TRBV3-1 (or the pseudogene TRBV3-2), the J gene TRBJ2-1; 8 bases map to TRBD2. This CDR3 is built from 15 residues. V was clipped by 2 bases and J by 6 bases; unmatched bases: 6. From germline, CDR1 is LGHDT and CDR2 YNNKEL (reference sequence). CDR3 protein: CASSQPGLGFNEQFF. The CDR3 nucleotides are TGTGCCAGCAGCCAACCGGGACTAGGATTCAATGAGCAGTTCTTC.

The CDR3 nucleotides read TGCGCCAGCAGCATTGGGACAGGGCAGAACAATGAGCAGTTCTTC. Protein sequence: CASSIGTGQNNEQFF. The J gene is TRBJ2-1, the V gene TRBV5-1, with 9 positions matching TRBD1. This CDR3 is 15 amino acids long. Germline CDR1 is SGHRS and CDR2 is YFSETQ. V lost 4 bases and J lost 5; bases outside the gene matches: 7.

This chain joins TRBV7-9 and TRBJ2-3; either TRBD1 or TRBD2 may fit D (5 bases each). Germline assignment: CDR1 SEHNR and CDR2 FQNEAQ (reference sequence). Trimming pared 3 bases from V and 2 bases from J, leaving 15 bases between. The CDR3 runs to 16 residues. The CDR3 region has the DNA TGTGCCAGCAGCTTGGGGGTAGCAATGCACACAGATACGCAGTATTTT. Protein: CASSLGVAMHTDTQYF.

This chain links TRBV5-4 with TRBJ2-2; TRBD2 matches at 16 bases. This CDR3 has 19 residues. Germline V gives CDR1 SGHNT, CDR2 YYREEE (reference sequence). J lost 4 bases, V lost 4 bases, and 10 bases had no gene match. The CDR3 DNA reads TGTGCCAGCAGCAGGCCGGGACTAGCGGGAGGGCCGAGCACCGGGGAGCTGTTTTTT. This gives the protein CASSRPGLAGGPSTGELFF.

The gene calls are TRBV27 and TRBJ2-7; D is possibly TRBD2 (6 bases). V shed 3 bases and J shed 0 bases, with 21 bases lying between them. The CDR3 contains 18 residues. CDR1 is MNHEY, CDR2 SMNVEV, per germline (reference sequence). The CDR3 loop is CASSFPASSEHSSYEQYF. In DNA, the CDR3 is TGTGCCAGCAGTTTCCCAGCCTCTAGCGAACATAGCTCCTACGAGCAGTACTTC.

The chain carries TRBV12-5 and TRBJ2-5; D may match TRBD1 or TRBD2 (5 bases each). Per the germline V gene, CDR1 is LGHNT and CDR2 is FRNRAP. The CDR3 totals 16 residues. V lost 3 bases, J lost 5 bases, and 19 bases lay in between. CDR3 in amino acids: CASGFNSRGLRETQYF. The CDR3 bases are TGTGCTAGTGGTTTCAACTCTCGGGGCCTAAGGGAGACCCAGTACTTC.

The J gene is TRBJ2-5, the V gene TRBV5-1; TRBD2 aligns across 13 bases. CDR1 is SGHRS and CDR2 is YFSETQ in the germline V gene. The V segment lost 4 bases and the J segment 0 bases; nucleotides outside the gene matches: 12. The CDR3 totals 19 residues. CDR3 nucleotides: TGCGCCAGCAGCGTGGCTGGTGTTGGGACTAGCGGGAACCAAGAGACCCAGTACTTC. Translated, it gives CASSVAGVGTSGNQETQYF.

The chain has TRBV29-1 and TRBJ2-3; 10 positions agree with TRBD1. J gave up 4 bases and V 3 bases, and 4 bases lay outside the gene matches. Germline lookup yields CDR1 SQVTM and CDR2 ANQGSEA. This CDR3 region has 14 residues. The CDR3 coding sequence is TGCAGCGTTGAGGACAGGGGGTTGTCAGATACGCAGTATTTT. It codes for CSVEDRGLSDTQYF.

The chain couples TRBV29-1 to TRBJ2-3, with D uncertain. CDR3 size: 12 residues. Per the germline V gene, CDR1 is SQVTM and CDR2 is ANQGSEA. V dropped 6 bases and J dropped 3 bases, with 10 bases sitting between them. In DNA, the CDR3 is TGCAGCGTAAATGAGGCGACAGATACGCAGTATTTT. It translates to CSVNEATDTQYF.

The chain recombines TRBV19 with TRBJ1-5; TRBD1 agrees at 7 bases. Germline-derived CDR1 and CDR2 are LNHDA and SQIVND (reference sequence). After removal of 6 bases from V and 7 bases from J, the junction contained 12 bases not matched to a gene. The CDR3 has 15 residues. CDR3 loop: CASSPQEGAGQPQHF. Here the CDR3 DNA reads TGTGCCAGTAGCCCCCAAGAGGGGGCAGGGCAGCCCCAGCATTTT.

The rearrangement uses TRBV12-3 or TRBV12-4 and TRBJ2-6, with no clear D. The CDR3 length is 13 residues. V was trimmed by 3 bases and J by 2 bases, leaving 2 bases between them. As DNA, the CDR3 is TGTGCCAGCAGTTTGACTGGGGCCAACGTCCTGACTTTC. It codes for CASSLTGANVLTF.

This clone was seen once. The chain employs TRBV7-2 and TRBJ2-1; D remains ambiguous. Per germline, CDR1 SGHTA and CDR2 FQGNSA. The CDR3 covers 11 residues. Trimming shortened V by 1 base and J by 6 bases, and 1 base separated the two germline ends. The CDR3 loop reads CASSLVNEQFF. CDR3 DNA: TGTGCCAGCAGCTTAGTCAATGAGCAGTTCTTC.

The sample holds one count of this clone. The chain employs TRBV25-1 and TRBJ2-1; perhaps D is TRBD1 or TRBD2 (5 bases each). V was trimmed by 6 bases and J by 1 base, leaving 10 bases between them. Germline V gives CDR1 MGHDK, CDR2 SYGVNS. The CDR3 has 14 amino acids. DNA of the CDR3: TGTGCCAGCAGCCGGGACGCATCCTACAATGAGCAGTTCTTC. Its protein is CASSRDASYNEQFF.

The chain links TRBV18 to TRBJ2-3; 10 positions agree with TRBD1. The V gene end was trimmed by 2 bases and the J gene end by 1 base; junction bases not matched to a gene: 3. The length of the CDR3 is 16 residues. CDR1 and CDR2 from the germline V gene are KGHSH and LQKENI. CDR3 sequence reads: CASSPSGTGGTDTQYF. CDR3 coding DNA: TGTGCCAGCTCACCATCCGGGACAGGGGGCACAGATACGCAGTATTTT. The full variable domain, rest sourced from reference TRBV18 and TRBJ2-3, is NAGVMQNPRHLVRRRGQEARLRCSPMKGHSHVYWYRQLPEEGLKFMVYLQKENIIDESGMPKERFSAEFPKEGPSILRIQQVVRGDSAAYFCASSPSGTGGTDTQYFGPGTRLTVL.

This clone was seen once. The V call is TRBV2, the J call TRBJ2-2, with D tentatively TRBD2 (5 bases). V lost 6 bases to trimming and J lost 6 bases, with 11 bases between them. Per germline, CDR1 SNHLY and CDR2 FYNNEI. The CDR3 covers 13 residues. In DNA form, the CDR3 reads TGTGCCAGCAGAGCGGAAGTGGCCGGGGAGCTGTTTTTT. This sequence encodes CASRAEVAGELFF.

The chain joins TRBV3-1 (or the pseudogene TRBV3-2) to TRBJ1-2, with a weak D call TRBD1 (6 bases). The V and J ends lost 4 bases and 5 bases respectively, with 8 bases between them. CDR1 is LGHDT, CDR2 YNNKEL, per germline (reference sequence). CDR3 size: 12 residues. The CDR3 bases are TGTGCCAGCAGCCCGGACAGATATGGCTACACCTTC. Translated, it gives CASSPDRYGYTF.

In this sample, this clone turned up once. The chain recombines TRBV24-1 with TRBJ1-1, with TRBD1 identical over 9 bases. From germline, CDR1 is KGHDR and CDR2 SFDVKD. CDR3 length equals 15 residues. V dropped 5 bases and J dropped 3; count of bases not matched to a gene: 6. The CDR3 loop is CATSAGDRAYTEAFF. CDR3 nucleotides: TGTGCCACCAGTGCCGGGGACAGGGCGTACACTGAAGCTTTCTTT.

The chain joins TRBV6-5 to TRBJ2-7; a weak D match, TRBD2 (6 bases). Trimming stripped 4 bases from V and 3 bases from J, with 13 bases between. The germline V gene encodes CDR1 MNHEY and CDR2 SVGAGI. This CDR3 is 14 amino acids long. CDR3 residues: CASSSRDSIYEQYF. The CDR3 nucleotides are TGTGCCAGCAGTTCCCGGGACTCCATCTACGAGCAGTACTTC.

The chain is built from TRBV7-9 and TRBJ2-2; the match to TRBD2 covers 13 bases. V gave up 5 bases and J gave up 7 bases; unmatched junction bases: 10. CDR1 and CDR2 (germline): SEHNR, FQNEAQ (reference sequence). CDR3 size: 17 residues. This chain's CDR3 is CASSPLGLAGVGGELFF. The CDR3 DNA is TGTGCCAGCAGCCCACTCGGACTAGCGGGGGTTGGCGGGGAGCTGTTTTTT.

The rearrangement joins TRBV7-9 to TRBJ2-5; 11 nucleotides match TRBD2. Per germline, CDR1 SEHNR and CDR2 FQNEAQ (reference sequence). This CDR3 contains 18 residues. V shed 5 bases, J shed 5 bases, and the junction held 16 bases outside the gene matches. In nucleotides, the CDR3 is TGTGCCAGCAGCCCCTTGTCTCATAGCGGGAGGGCTGTGGAGACCCAGTACTTC. Translation gives CASSPLSHSGRAVETQYF. Looking up the rest from reference TRBV7-9 and TRBJ2-5 gives the full variable domain: DTGVSQNPRHKITKRGQNVTFRCDPISEHNRLYWYRQTLGQGPEFLTYFQNEAQLEKSRLLSDRFSAERPKGSFSTLEIQRTEQGDSAMYLCASSPLSHSGRAVETQYFGPGTRLLVL.

The rearrangement joins TRBV30 to TRBJ1-5, with D perhaps TRBD1 (6 bases). Between the trimmed V and J ends, which lost 2 bases and 5 bases, there was a span of 10 bases. Germline values: CDR1 GTSNPN, CDR2 SVGIG (reference sequence). CDR3 length: 13 residues. The CDR3 DNA reads TGTGCCTGGAGTAAGGGGGGCGATCAGCCCCAGCATTTT. This codes for CAWSKGGDQPQHF.

V and J are TRBV3-1 (or the pseudogene TRBV3-2) and TRBJ1-6; 9 positions agree with TRBD1. The CDR3 has 16 residues. Germline V gene sequence: CDR1 LGHDT, CDR2 YNNKEL (reference sequence). V was clipped by 1 base and J by 6 bases; unmatched bases: 4. The CDR3 reads CASSQAGTGSNSPLHF. The CDR3 nucleotides read TGTGCCAGCAGCCAAGCGGGGACAGGGAGTAATTCACCCCTCCACTTT.